This T cell receptor beta chain was identified during a study of T cells in Graves' hyperthyroidism and ophthalmopathy. The CDR3 is 15 amino acids. The germline gives CDR1 ENHRY, CDR2 SYGVKD. V was clipped by 6 bases and J by 1 base; unmatched bases: 7. This clonotype was picked up many times. Ophthalmopathy patients all had a Clinical Activity Score of at least 3, a NOSPECS grade of at least 4 and disease under 3 months old. It was RNA transcripts that yielded the amplified TCR beta CDR3 regions. HTBI primers were used for first-round RT-PCR of the TCR CDR3. TCRdb re-called the multiplex PCR reads through MiXCR, storing one row per CDR3 protein. Here the sample spans about 640,000 distinct CDR3 sequences, roughly 14% being singletons.

The chain carries TRBV10-3 and TRBJ2-3, with 7 positions matching TRBD2. Sequencing was carried out using blood. The clonotype originates from a woman aged 50 to 65 with Graves' ophthalmopathy. CDR3 residues: CAIRASSGRTDTQYF. CDR3 bases: TGTGCCATCAGGGCCTCTAGCGGACGCACAGATACGCAGTATTTT.